These 14 T cell receptor beta chains were all obtained from the same sample, sequenced in a study of T-cell reconstitution after alpha-beta-depleted transplantation in children. During its preparation, the TCRbeta library received unique molecular identifiers. TCRdb re-called the PCR reads through MiXCR, storing one row per CDR3 protein. The sample carries more than 400,000 distinct CDR3 sequences, approximately 41% recorded once. The sample in question was PBMCs, obtained before TCRalphabeta/CD19-depleted stem cell transplant. The receptors shown here come from a girl aged 2-15 years with aplastic anemia, due to receive a stem cell transplant.

This clonotype was picked up many times. J is TRBJ2-3 and V is TRBV20-1, with a weak D call TRBD2 (5 bases). Per the germline V gene, CDR1 is DFQATT and CDR2 is SNEGSKA (reference sequence). This CDR3 spans 13 amino acids. The DNA for the CDR3 is TGCAGCCTAGGAGCGGCTAGCACAGATACGCAGTATTTT. Encoded protein: CSLGAASTDTQYF.

This chain joins TRBV20-1 and TRBJ2-1; a weak D match, TRBD2 (5 bases). This CDR3 spans 8 amino acids. Germline V gene data show CDR1 as DFQATT and CDR2 as SNEGSKA (reference sequence). Trimming removed 3 bases at V and 15 bases at J, with 6 bases between. The DNA of the CDR3 is TGCAGTGCTAGGGCGGGGTTCTTC. This encodes CSARAGFF.

A note on this clonotype: At one of its ends the junction is not consistent with the germline gene, which may arise from a read error. The chain carries TRBV30 and TRBJ2-5; 8 bases agree with TRBD1. The CDR3 runs to 13 residues. Germline CDR1 is GTSNPN and CDR2 is SVGIG (reference sequence). CDR3 region: CAWNIQGAKTHYF. The CDR3 coding sequence is TGTGCCTGGAACATCCAGGGGGCGAAGACCCATTACTTC.

The chain joins TRBV20-1 to TRBJ2-1; TRBD1 agrees at 7 bases. There are 13 residues in the CDR3. Germline CDR1 DFQATT, CDR2 SNEGSKA (reference sequence). V dropped 4 bases and J dropped 2; count of bases not matched to a gene: 2. The CDR3 region is CSATRGPYNEQFF. CDR3 in DNA: TGCAGTGCTACTAGGGGGCCCTACAATGAGCAGTTCTTC.

V is TRBV5-1 and J is TRBJ1-4, with 8 bases matching TRBD1. CDR3 length: 15 residues. The V and J ends lost 4 bases and 7 bases, in that order; junction bases with no gene match: 9. The V gene's germline CDR1 is SGHRS and CDR2 YFSETQ. The CDR3 here is CASSLSGQGGEKLFF. The CDR3 bases are TGCGCCAGCAGCCTTTCCGGACAGGGAGGTGAAAAACTGTTTTTT. Variable domain in full (rest from reference TRBV5-1 and TRBJ1-4): KAGVTQTPRYLIKTRGQQVTLSCSPISGHRSVSWYQQTPGQGLQFLFEYFSETQRNKGNFPGRFSGRQFSNSRSEMNVSTLELGDSALYLCASSLSGQGGEKLFFGSGTQLSVL.

With respect to this clonotype: One end of the junction fails to match germline, which may point to a read error. This chain joins TRBV12-3 or TRBV12-4 and TRBJ2-3; 11 bases match TRBD2. There are 16 residues in the CDR3. The CDR3 protein is CASSSRTSGSTDTQYF. CDR3 nucleotides: TGCGCCAGCAGCTCCCGGACTAGCGGGAGCACAGATACGCAGTATTTT.

This clonotype was detected ten times or more. The J gene is TRBJ2-1, the V gene TRBV4-2; D possibly matches TRBD1 or TRBD2 (5 bases each). Trimming removed 1 base from V and 10 bases from J, with 11 bases in between. Germline CDR1 reads LGHNA; CDR2 reads YNFKEQ. The CDR3 loop spans 13 amino acids. The CDR3 spells CASSQGEGREQFF. The CDR3 DNA reads as TGTGCCAGCAGCCAAGGTGAGGGACGGGAGCAGTTCTTC.

The chain is built from TRBV5-1 and TRBJ2-1; D not certain. Germline V CDR1 and CDR2: SGHRS, YFSETQ. This CDR3 contains 14 residues. V lost 1 base to trimming and J lost 0 bases, with 5 bases between them. CDR3 sequence (DNA): TGCGCCAGCAGCTTGAAGGGCTCCTACAATGAGCAGTTCTTC. It translates to CASSLKGSYNEQFF. The full variable domain, its missing parts supplied by reference TRBV5-1 and TRBJ2-1, is KAGVTQTPRYLIKTRGQQVTLSCSPISGHRSVSWYQQTPGQGLQFLFEYFSETQRNKGNFPGRFSGRQFSNSRSEMNVSTLELGDSALYLCASSLKGSYNEQFFGPGTRLTVL.

V is TRBV20-1 and J is TRBJ2-5; no reliable D call. Germline CDR1 is DFQATT and CDR2 is SNEGSKA (reference sequence). The CDR3 covers 14 residues. V lost 1 base, J lost 1 base, and 10 bases lay in between. CDR3 bases: TGCAGTGCTAGAGCCACAGTGTCCCAAGAGACCCAGTACTTC. It specifies CSARATVSQETQYF.

This rearrangement joins TRBV7-9 to TRBJ2-5; TRBD1 agrees at 10 bases. The germline V gene encodes CDR1 SEHNR and CDR2 FQNEAQ (reference sequence). The CDR3 totals 15 residues. V lost 0 bases, J lost 6 bases, and 4 bases stayed unmatched. The DNA for the CDR3 is TGTGCCAGCAGCTTAGCGGGACAGGGGCTACAGACCCAGTACTTC. Translated, it gives CASSLAGQGLQTQYF. The full variable domain, with the rest looked up from reference TRBV7-9 and TRBJ2-5, is DTGVSQNPRHKITKRGQNVTFRCDPISEHNRLYWYRQTLGQGPEFLTYFQNEAQLEKSRLLSDRFSAERPKGSFSTLEIQRTEQGDSAMYLCASSLAGQGLQTQYFGPGTRLLVL.

This clonotype was counted ten times or more. This chain joins TRBV5-1 and TRBJ2-3; D is uncertain. The CDR3 spans 16 residues. Germline assignment: CDR1 SGHRS and CDR2 YFSETQ. The germline V and J ends were trimmed by 0 bases and 2 bases, with 13 bases remaining between them. CDR3 bases: TGCGCCAGCAGCTTGGATGCCGGCGGATACACAGATACGCAGTATTTT. Protein sequence: CASSLDAGGYTDTQYF. The full variable domain, with the rest looked up from reference TRBV5-1 and TRBJ2-3, is KAGVTQTPRYLIKTRGQQVTLSCSPISGHRSVSWYQQTPGQGLQFLFEYFSETQRNKGNFPGRFSGRQFSNSRSEMNVSTLELGDSALYLCASSLDAGGYTDTQYFGPGTRLTVL.

The chain uses TRBV10-3 and TRBJ2-3; no firm D call. The CDR3 is made up of 14 amino acids. The germline V and J ends were trimmed by 0 bases and 6 bases, with 10 bases remaining between them. In germline, CDR1 is ENHRY, CDR2 SYGVKD. The CDR3 nucleotides read TGTGCCATCAGTGAGTCGACTCGAATGGATACGCAGTATTTT. Its protein is CAISESTRMDTQYF.

This clonotype was seen many times. The chain combines TRBV7-2 with TRBJ1-1, with 8 bases lining up with TRBD1. The germline V gene encodes CDR1 SGHTA and CDR2 FQGNSA. CDR3 length equals 14 residues. V shed 5 bases and J 4 bases; nucleotides not matched to a gene: 6. CDR3 coding DNA: TGTGCCAGCAGCGTCAGACAGGGGACCACTGAAGCTTTCTTT. As protein: CASSVRQGTTEAFF.

On this clonotype itself: Its ends do not fully match the called genes, so a read error is possible. This sequence joins TRBV4-2 and TRBJ2-7; D is tentatively TRBD1 or TRBD2 (6 bases each). This CDR3 is built from 13 residues. The germline V gene has CDR1 LGHNA and CDR2 YNFKEQ. This chain's CDR3 is CAISPGADCEQYF. Here the CDR3 DNA reads TGTGCCATCAGCCCGGGGGCCGACTGCGAGCAGTACTTC.